Below are 21 T cell receptor beta chains sequenced from a single sample in a study of blood T cell repertoires in COVID-19. Libraries were prepared by immunoSEQ multiplex PCR; TCRdb keeps only in-frame clonotypes and omits some of them. Altogether 150,000 to 200,000 clones are present, roughly 84% being singletons, with the ten largest covering roughly a tenth. Sequencing input: peripheral blood. Every receptor here comes from a woman older than 75 with active or convalescent COVID-19.

The V and J genes are TRBV9 and TRBJ1-3; TRBD1 aligns across 7 bases. This CDR3 region has 16 residues. V gave up 2 bases and J gave up 0 bases; unmatched junction bases: 5. Germline loops: CDR1 SGDLS, CDR2 YYNGEE. The CDR3 is CASSVSGQNSGNTIYF. Written as DNA, the CDR3 is TGTGCCAGCAGCGTGTCGGGACAGAACTCTGGAAACACCATATATTTT. The full variable domain, completed using reference TRBV9 and TRBJ1-3, is DSGVTQTPKHLITATGQRVTLRCSPRSGDLSVYWYQQSLDQGLQFLIQYYNGEERAKGNILERFSAQQFPDLHSELNLSSLELGDSALYFCASSVSGQNSGNTIYFGEGSWLTVV.

The chain carries TRBV12-3 or TRBV12-4 and TRBJ1-4, with no clear D. Trimming took off 6 bases at V and 6 bases at J, with 11 bases between the two ends. The CDR3 is 13 residues long. DNA of the CDR3: TGTGCCAGCAGCCCGGGGAGGGATGAAAAACTGTTTTTT. Its protein product is CASSPGRDEKLFF.

This clone has only one observation. The V and J genes are TRBV3-1 (or the pseudogene TRBV3-2) and TRBJ1-3; D is unclear. CDR1 and CDR2 from the germline V gene are LGHDT and YNNKEL (reference sequence). The length of the CDR3 is 13 residues. Trimming left V 1 base short and J 7 bases short, with 8 bases between. CDR3 in amino acids: CASSQGAGNTIYF. Here the CDR3 DNA reads TGTGCCAGCAGCCAAGGGGCGGGTAACACCATATATTTT.

This clone was detected a few times. The V and J genes are TRBV5-4 and TRBJ1-2; D gene ambiguous. CDR1 and CDR2 from the germline V gene are SGHNT and YYREEE (reference sequence). This CDR3 has 12 residues. V was pared by 4 bases and J by 8 bases, with 12 bases between. The CDR3 DNA reads as TGTGCCAGCAGCCTGGTTGGTGGCGGCTACACCTTC. It translates to CASSLVGGGYTF.

The J gene is TRBJ2-3, the V gene TRBV6-1; 11 nucleotides line up with TRBD2. V shed 2 bases and J 5 bases; nucleotides not matched to a gene: 9. Germline V gives CDR1 MNHNS, CDR2 SASEGT. This CDR3 is built from 17 residues. CDR3 nucleotide sequence: TGTGCCAGCAGTGAACCGGTAGCGGGGGGGCTAGGAGATACGCAGTATTTT. Translating it yields CASSEPVAGGLGDTQYF.

The V gene is TRBV6-2 or TRBV6-3, the J gene TRBJ2-7; the D gene is possibly TRBD2 (6 bases). CDR3 length equals 14 residues. Looked up from germline, CDR1 is MNHEY and CDR2 is SVGEGT. Trimming cost V 6 bases and J 1 base, with 13 bases left between them. The CDR3 coding sequence is TGTGCCAGCAGCGAGCGGGTCCAGTCCTACGAGCAGTACTTC. Amino acid sequence: CASSERVQSYEQYF.

The chain combines TRBV27 with TRBJ1-1; perhaps TRBD1 as D (5 bases). The V gene lost 7 bases and the J gene lost 0 bases, with 12 bases spanning the gap. Germline V CDR1 and CDR2: MNHEY, SMNVEV (reference sequence). The CDR3 sequence is 14 residues long. CDR3 residues: CASIGAGMNTEAFF. In DNA, the CDR3 is TGTGCCAGCATTGGGGCAGGAATGAACACTGAAGCTTTCTTT.

This chain joins TRBV4-1 and TRBJ2-6, with D maybe TRBD2 (7 bases). Germline loops: CDR1 MGHRA, CDR2 YSYEKL. Trimming took off 6 bases at V and 2 bases at J, with 17 bases between the two ends. This CDR3 region has 17 residues. The CDR3 DNA sequence: TGCGCCAGCAGACAAAGTGGGGGGGCACCTGGGGCCAACGTCCTGACTTTC. Amino acids: CASRQSGGAPGANVLTF.

The gene calls are TRBV7-9 and TRBJ2-5; D is perhaps TRBD1 (6 bases). The germline V gene encodes CDR1 SEHNR and CDR2 FQNEAQ (reference sequence). This CDR3 contains 14 residues. The V gene lost 5 bases and the J gene lost 3 bases, with 13 bases spanning the gap. The CDR3 region is CASSPARGEETQYF. CDR3 in DNA: TGTGCCAGCAGCCCCGCCAGGGGAGAAGAGACCCAGTACTTC.

The chain couples TRBV7-9 to TRBJ1-1; the match to TRBD1 covers 7 bases. The CDR3 contains 12 residues. CDR1 and CDR2 from the germline V gene are SEHNR and FQNEAQ (reference sequence). Trimming took 4 bases from V and 8 from J; bases not matched to a gene: 4. CDR3 coding DNA: TGTGCCAGCAGCTCCGACAGGGTAGAAGCTTTCTTT. Its protein is CASSSDRVEAFF.

This chain connects TRBV20-1 to TRBJ2-1; 9 positions match TRBD2. The V and J ends lost 3 bases and 5 bases, in that order; junction bases with no gene match: 8. This CDR3 is 15 amino acids long. CDR1 is DFQATT, CDR2 SNEGSKA, per germline (reference sequence). As DNA, the CDR3 is TGCAGTGCTAGTAGAGGGACTAGCCGCCACAATGAGCAGTTCTTC. Protein sequence: CSASRGTSRHNEQFF.

The gene calls are TRBV5-1 and TRBJ1-1, with a tentative D call TRBD1 (6 bases). Germline CDR1 SGHRS, CDR2 YFSETQ. The CDR3 is 13 amino acids. The V end was cut by 6 bases, the J end by 1 base, with 10 bases between. In DNA, the CDR3 is TGCGCCAGCAACAGGGAAACGAACACTGAAGCTTTCTTT. It encodes CASNRETNTEAFF.

As concerns this clone: The junction departs from the called germline gene at one end, perhaps through a read error. The V and J genes are TRBV7-7 and TRBJ1-4; the D is unclear. CDR1 and CDR2 (germline): SSHAT, FNYEAQ (reference sequence). This CDR3 has 14 amino acids. The CDR3 protein is CASSPGPSGEKLFF. The CDR3 DNA is TGTGCTAGCAGCCCCGGGCCCTCGGGGGAAAAACTGTTTTTT.

The V call is TRBV9, the J call TRBJ2-2; TRBD2 agrees at 8 bases. Germline CDR1 and CDR2: SGDLS and YYNGEE. The CDR3 extends over 16 amino acids. V was pared by 3 bases and J by 6 bases, with 10 bases of the junction left unmatched. The CDR3, as DNA: TGTGCCAGCAGCGCCTCACTAGCGGTGGATTCCGGGGAGCTGTTTTTT. This encodes CASSASLAVDSGELFF. The full variable domain, its missing parts supplied by reference TRBV9 and TRBJ2-2, is DSGVTQTPKHLITATGQRVTLRCSPRSGDLSVYWYQQSLDQGLQFLIQYYNGEERAKGNILERFSAQQFPDLHSELNLSSLELGDSALYFCASSASLAVDSGELFFGEGSRLTVL.

This clone showed up just once. This sequence joins TRBV14 and TRBJ1-3, with D possibly matching TRBD1 (6 bases). The V end was cut by 5 bases, the J end by 0 bases, with 8 bases between. The CDR3 is 14 amino acids. CDR1 and CDR2 from the germline V gene are SGHDN and FVKESK. CDR3 nucleotides: TGTGCCAGCAGCTACAGGGTCTCTGGAAACACCATATATTTT. It is translated as CASSYRVSGNTIYF.

The V and J genes are TRBV5-6 and TRBJ2-4; 10 bases match TRBD1. The CDR3 has 12 residues. Trimming cost V 0 bases and J 15 bases; bases outside gene matches: 3. The germline gives CDR1 SGHDT, CDR2 YYEEEE. CDR3 coding DNA: TGTGCCAGCAGCTTGGAGGGGACAGGGGTGTACTTC. Amino acids: CASSLEGTGVYF.

The count of this clone is one. V is TRBV14 and J is TRBJ2-7, with 7 bases aligning to TRBD1. After removal of 5 bases from V and 8 bases from J, the junction contained 6 bases not matched to a gene. Germline values: CDR1 SGHDN, CDR2 FVKESK. The CDR3 contains 12 residues. The CDR3 DNA follows: TGTGCCAGCAGCATCGACAGGGCGAAGCAGTACTTC. Amino acid sequence: CASSIDRAKQYF.

The chain couples TRBV9 to TRBJ2-3; D unclear. The CDR3 runs to 13 residues. V shed 3 bases and J shed 3 bases, with 8 bases lying between them. Germline V gene data show CDR1 as SGDLS and CDR2 as YYNGEE. In nucleotides, the CDR3 is TGTGCCAGCAGCGGCAGAATTACAGATACGCAGTATTTT. Protein product: CASSGRITDTQYF.

The chain joins TRBV27 to TRBJ1-1; D is unclear. Looked up from germline, CDR1 is MNHEY and CDR2 is SMNVEV (reference sequence). V was cut by 5 bases and J by 4 bases, with 20 bases left in between. The CDR3 loop spans 16 amino acids. CDR3 bases: TGTGCCAGCAGTACTTCCATCGACCCCCGGAGCACTGAAGCTTTCTTT. Translating gives CASSTSIDPRSTEAFF.

V gene TRBV6-1 combines with J gene TRBJ1-2; D is uncertain. The CDR3 totals 14 residues. The V and J ends lost 1 base and 4 bases respectively, with 10 bases between them. Germline V CDR1 and CDR2: MNHNS, SASEGT. CDR3 in amino acids: CASSEGPSGYGYTF. The CDR3 nucleotides read TGTGCCAGCAGTGAAGGTCCGAGCGGCTATGGCTACACCTTC.

For the CDR3, the DNA is TGTGCCAGCAGCACTAATGAAGCTTTCTTT. Its protein product is CASSTNEAFF. The chain carries TRBV7-9 and TRBJ1-1; the D is unclear. CDR3 length: 10 residues. Trimming removed 5 bases from V and 7 bases from J, with 5 bases in between. Germline CDR1 is SEHNR and CDR2 is FQNEAQ (reference sequence).